One sample yielded the 24 T cell receptor beta chains listed below, sequenced in a study of blood T cell repertoires in COVID-19. This table comes from immunoSEQ multiplex PCR, and its TCRdb copy is limited to in-frame clones, with some not included. This sample yields about 380,000 clones, of which roughly nine tenths are seen a single time; roughly 1.2% belongs to the top ten. Source material: peripheral blood. These receptors originate from a middle-aged man with acute or convalescent COVID-19.

The rearrangement uses TRBV2 and TRBJ2-5; TRBD2 agrees at 7 bases. Germline CDR1 and CDR2: SNHLY and FYNNEI. The CDR3 sequence is 15 residues long. With 4 bases clipped from V and 4 bases from J, the junction kept 9 bases outside the gene matches. Here the CDR3 reads CASSGDVAGGETQYF. CDR3 nucleotide sequence: TGTGCCAGCAGTGGGGACGTAGCGGGTGGAGAGACCCAGTACTTC.

V usage is TRBV2 and J usage is TRBJ2-1, with D perhaps TRBD2 (5 bases). V was cut by 2 bases and J by 0 bases, with 20 bases left in between. CDR3 length equals 19 residues. Germline V gene data show CDR1 as SNHLY and CDR2 as FYNNEI. The CDR3 region is CASSELAPLNPSSYNEQFF. In nucleotides, the CDR3 is TGTGCCAGCAGTGAATTAGCGCCACTTAACCCAAGCTCCTACAATGAGCAGTTCTTC.

The rearrangement uses TRBV19 and TRBJ1-3; no clear D gene. Germline CDR1 and CDR2: LNHDA and SQIVND (reference sequence). The CDR3 contains 16 residues. V lost 5 bases to trimming and J lost 0 bases, with 14 bases between them. The CDR3 reads CASSPSTQSSGNTIYF. In DNA, the CDR3 is TGTGCCAGTAGTCCTTCGACTCAGAGCTCTGGAAACACCATATATTTT.

The V gene is TRBV3-1 (or the pseudogene TRBV3-2), the J gene TRBJ1-1; TRBD1 matches at 8 bases. The CDR3 runs to 13 residues. Germline CDR1 reads LGHDT; CDR2 reads YNNKEL (reference sequence). Losses at the gene ends were 1 base for V and 5 bases for J; bases not matched to a gene: 0. The CDR3 region is CASSQGQGTEAFF. The CDR3 region has the DNA TGTGCCAGCAGCCAAGGACAGGGGACTGAAGCTTTCTTT.

The chain employs TRBV27 and TRBJ2-1; TRBD1 agrees at 7 bases. The CDR3 sequence is 12 residues long. CDR1 and CDR2 (germline): MNHEY, SMNVEV (reference sequence). V gave up 4 bases and J gave up 14 bases; unmatched junction bases: 8. Written as DNA, the CDR3 is TGTGCCAGCAGTTCCCGGACAGGAAAAGAGTTCTTC. This sequence encodes CASSSRTGKEFF.

The rearrangement uses TRBV10-1 and TRBJ1-1, with D uncertain. The CDR3 contains 14 residues. The V and J ends lost 2 bases and 2 bases respectively, with 9 bases between them. Germline assignment: CDR1 WNHNN and CDR2 SYGVQD (reference sequence). The DNA of the CDR3 is TGCGCCAGCAGTGAGGCCGGGGTTAACACTGAAGCTTTCTTT. Translating gives CASSEAGVNTEAFF.

This clone was picked up one time. The chain combines TRBV2 with TRBJ2-7; 11 bases are a match to TRBD1. The length of the CDR3 is 15 residues. The V segment lost 8 bases and the J segment 7 bases; nucleotides outside the gene matches: 13. Germline values: CDR1 SNHLY, CDR2 FYNNEI. CDR3 coding DNA: TGTGCCAGCGTCGTCAGGGACAGGGGGTTTCGTGAGCAGTACTTC. Its protein is CASVVRDRGFREQYF.

The chain combines TRBV19 with TRBJ2-3; TRBD2 matches at 9 bases. The CDR3 has 18 residues. V shed 3 bases and J 0 bases; nucleotides not matched to a gene: 10. Germline V lookup: CDR1 LNHDA, CDR2 SQIVND (reference sequence). The CDR3 loop reads CASSMHGGRGVSTDTQYF. The CDR3 DNA reads TGTGCCAGTAGTATGCACGGCGGGAGGGGTGTTAGCACAGATACGCAGTATTTT.

The rearrangement links TRBV18 to TRBJ2-3; D possibly corresponds to TRBD1 (6 bases). Germline loops: CDR1 KGHSH, CDR2 LQKENI. Trimming cost V 0 bases and J 0 bases, with 16 bases left between them. CDR3 length equals 18 residues. CDR3 residues: CASSPPRTVLESTDTQYF. CDR3 bases: TGTGCCAGCTCACCACCCCGGACAGTGTTAGAGAGCACAGATACGCAGTATTTT.

The genes are TRBV12-3 or TRBV12-4 and TRBJ2-7; D not certain. The CDR3 totals 13 residues. V dropped 3 bases and J dropped 6 bases, with 12 bases sitting between them. For the CDR3, the DNA is TGTGCCAGCAGTTTTATTCGAACCGGCGAGCAGTACTTC. It specifies CASSFIRTGEQYF.

Comments on this clone: Sequence at one end of the junction differs from germline and may be a read error. J is TRBJ2-1 and V is TRBV7-7; 9 bases agree with TRBD1. From germline, CDR1 is SSHAT and CDR2 FNYEAQ (reference sequence). CDR3 length: 17 amino acids. CDR3 sequence (DNA): TGTGCTAGCAGCCCCTCGAGGGACAGGGTCGTCCAAAATGAGCAGTTCTTC. This translates into CASSPSRDRVVQNEQFF. The entire variable domain, with the rest obtained from reference TRBV7-7 and TRBJ2-1, is as follows: GAGVSQSPRYKVTKRGQDVTLRCDPISSHATLYWYQQALGQGPEFLTYFNYEAQPDKSGLPSDRFSAERPEGSISTLTIQRTEQRDSAMYRCASSPSRDRVVQNEQFFGPGTRLTVL.

The chain uses TRBV10-3 and TRBJ2-7, with 11 bases identical to TRBD2. J was trimmed by 3 bases and V by 2 bases; bases with no gene match: 9. This CDR3 contains 17 residues. Looked up from germline, CDR1 is ENHRY and CDR2 is SYGVKD. This CDR3 is CAISETSGGSLSYEQYF. The DNA of the CDR3 is TGTGCCATCAGTGAGACTAGCGGGGGCTCCTTGAGCTACGAGCAGTACTTC.

This clone was detected once. V is TRBV27 and J is TRBJ1-1; D might be TRBD1 (6 bases). This CDR3 is built from 16 residues. Germline V gene lookup returns CDR1 MNHEY and CDR2 SMNVEV (reference sequence). Deletions cut 0 bases from V and 5 bases from J, with 16 bases between. CDR3 sequence reads: CASSLSGGQGRTEAFF. The CDR3 DNA is TGTGCCAGCAGTTTATCGGGCGGGCAGGGGCGGACTGAAGCTTTCTTT.

The chain carries TRBV28 and TRBJ1-1; no firm D call. Between the trimmed V and J ends, which lost 6 bases and 3 bases, there was a span of 8 bases. This CDR3 region has 12 residues. Looked up from germline, CDR1 is MDHEN and CDR2 is SYDVKM. The CDR3 sequence is CASRYSHTEAFF. As DNA, the CDR3 is TGTGCCAGCAGGTACAGTCACACTGAAGCTTTCTTT.

V is TRBV6-5 and J is TRBJ2-1; possible D gene TRBD2, 6 bases. The V and J ends lost 8 bases and 7 bases respectively, with 21 bases between them. The CDR3 extends over 15 amino acids. Germline CDR1 is MNHEY and CDR2 is SVGAGI. Here the CDR3 DNA reads TGTGCCAGCCGCCCACGGGGCGGAGGGAGGAATGAGCAGTTCTTC. It is translated as CASRPRGGGRNEQFF.

CDR3 nucleotide sequence: TGTGCCAGCAGGCTTTCCGGGACATACGAGCAGTACTTC. Translation: CASRLSGTYEQYF. The V call is TRBV27, the J call TRBJ2-7; D is perhaps TRBD1 (6 bases). V gave up 6 bases and J gave up 4 bases, with 13 bases separating them. The CDR3 length is 13 residues. The germline V gene has CDR1 MNHEY and CDR2 SMNVEV (reference sequence).

The CDR3 loop is CASSLNRGRSAEQFF. CDR3 in DNA: TGTGCCAGCAGTTTAAACCGGGGAAGGTCCGCTGAGCAGTTCTTC. This chain links TRBV28 with TRBJ2-1; D possibly corresponds to TRBD2 (5 bases). The germline V gene has CDR1 MDHEN and CDR2 SYDVKM. This CDR3 is 15 amino acids long. The V gene lost 2 bases and the J gene lost 9 bases, with 17 bases spanning the gap.

J is TRBJ1-5 and V is TRBV28; no clear D. The germline V gene has CDR1 MDHEN and CDR2 SYDVKM. V lost 3 bases, J lost 0 bases, and 6 bases lay in between. CDR3 length: 14 residues. The CDR3 region has the DNA TGTGCCAGCAGTTTCATAGATAGCAATCAGCCCCAGCATTTT. Translated: CASSFIDSNQPQHF. The full variable domain, completed using reference TRBV28 and TRBJ1-5, is DVKVTQSSRYLVKRTGEKVFLECVQDMDHENMFWYRQDPGLGLRLIYFSYDVKMKEKGDIPEGYSVSREKKERFSLILESASTNQTSMYLCASSFIDSNQPQHFGDGTRLSIL.

The gene calls are TRBV10-3 and TRBJ1-6, with TRBD1 matching 8 bases. CDR3 size: 15 residues. Trimming cost V 0 bases and J 9 bases; bases outside gene matches: 4. CDR1 ENHRY and CDR2 SYGVKD come from the germline V gene. This chain's CDR3 is CAISESPGGGSPLHF. The DNA for the CDR3 is TGTGCCATCAGTGAGTCCCCAGGGGGCGGTTCACCCCTCCACTTT.

The V call is TRBV18, the J call TRBJ1-2; D is ambiguous. The germline V gene has CDR1 KGHSH and CDR2 LQKENI. There are 13 residues in the CDR3. V was clipped by 3 bases and J by 8 bases, with 13 bases between them. The CDR3 loop reads CASSPGLSLGYTF. In DNA, the CDR3 is TGTGCCAGCTCACCCGGTCTTAGTCTCGGCTACACCTTC.

The chain employs TRBV19 and TRBJ1-5, with 12 nucleotides matching TRBD1. CDR1 and CDR2 from the germline V gene are LNHDA and SQIVND (reference sequence). The CDR3 sequence is 13 residues long. CDR3 protein: CAAGTGGDQPQHF. The CDR3 DNA reads TGTGCAGCCGGGACAGGGGGCGATCAGCCCCAGCATTTT. Based on the CDR3 plus reference TRBV19 and TRBJ1-5, the full variable domain is DGGITQSPKYLFRKEGQNVTLSCEQNLNHDAMYWYRQDPGQGLRLIYYSQIVNDFQKGDIAEGYSVSREKKESFPLTVTSAQKNPTAFYLCAAGTGGDQPQHFGDGTRLSIL.

This clone came up once. The chain couples TRBV29-1 to TRBJ1-2; TRBD1 might be the D (5 bases). The CDR3 has 11 residues. Germline V CDR1 and CDR2: SQVTM, ANQGSEA. V dropped 7 bases and J dropped 8 bases, with 14 bases sitting between them. The CDR3 sequence: CSARDSEGYTF. For the CDR3, the DNA is TGCAGCGCCAGGGACTCGGAGGGCTACACCTTC.

V is TRBV6-5 and J is TRBJ2-1, with 8 bases aligning to TRBD1. Germline trimming cut 4 bases from V and 3 bases from J; bases unmatched to any gene: 5. The CDR3 spans 15 residues. The germline gives CDR1 MNHEY, CDR2 SVGAGI. CDR3 coding DNA: TGTGCCAGCAGTTCCCGACAGGGGAACTACAATGAGCAGTTCTTC. Translation: CASSSRQGNYNEQFF.

V is TRBV19 and J is TRBJ2-2; 7 bases agree with TRBD2. The CDR3 totals 16 residues. The V gene end was trimmed by 8 bases and the J gene end by 6 bases; junction bases not matched to a gene: 15. CDR1 and CDR2 from the germline V gene are LNHDA and SQIVND (reference sequence). The CDR3 sequence: CASSTAASGNPGELFF. The CDR3 coding sequence is TGTGCCAGTTCCACCGCCGCCAGCGGGAATCCCGGGGAGCTGTTTTTT.